This T cell receptor beta chain was identified during a study of response to subunit inactivated influenza vaccine. With respect to this clonotype: Its matching antigen is unknown.

TCRdb re-derived calls from the RT-PCR reads in MiXCR, one entry per CDR3 protein. Among about 780,000 distinct CDR3 sequences, approximately 17% were seen once, and the ten largest hold roughly a tenth. Study results and caveats: New T cells are recruited in small numbers by each seasonal influenza vaccination, according to the authors' suggestion.

The CDR3 spans 14 residues. V was cut by 3 bases and J by 2 bases, with 11 bases left in between. Per the germline V gene, CDR1 is ENHRY and CDR2 is SYGVKD. This sequence was found in a man in his fifties who received an inactivated influenza vaccine. The rearrangement joins TRBV10-3 to TRBJ2-7; D possibly corresponds to TRBD1 (6 bases). The sequenced sample was PBMCs from blood, obtained about 5 days after vaccination. The CDR3 DNA sequence: TGTGCCATCAGTGACAGTAGGGGGACCTACGAGCAGTACTTC. It specifies CAISDSRGTYEQYF.